This TCR beta chain was recovered during a study of shared clonotypes between healthy human individuals. Study background: Researchers assigned three CD4 naive, three CD4 memory, two CD8 naive and one CD8 memory plate to each donor.

TCRdb's table, derived via immunoSEQ multiplex PCR, lists solely in-frame clones and lacks some. Among about 590,000 clones, nearly 97% were seen once, and the ten largest hold 0.085% to 0.11%. CD45RO negativity and positive selection for CCR7 defined naive CD8 cells, a population that excluded terminally differentiated effector memory CD45RA+ cells. The V gene's germline CDR1 is SGHDT and CDR2 YYEEEE. With 0 bases clipped from V and 5 bases from J, the junction kept 5 bases outside the gene matches. The CDR3 sequence is 16 residues long. The chain carries TRBV5-6 and TRBJ2-1; TRBD2 matches 10 bases. This sequence originates from a woman aged 30 to 39 in good health. Material for sequencing was naive CD8+ T cells sorted from blood. The CDR3 region has the DNA TGTGCCAGCAGCTTGGGGGCTAGCGGGAGCAACAATGAGCAGTTCTTC. Its protein product is CASSLGASGSNNEQFF.